The sequence of this TCR beta chain was determined in a study of shared clonotypes between healthy human individuals. About the research overall: CD4 naive cells filled three plates per donor, CD4 memory three, CD8 naive two and CD8 memory one. General observations from the study: The generation probabilities recorded for non-shared clonotypes fell below those of clonotypes shared by all four donors.

Concerning this clone: Its antigen remains unidentified.

Each subset's genomic DNA was shared equally among a number of immunoSEQ plates. Measured with immunoSEQ multiplex PCR; TCRdb has only the in-frame clones, and not every one. The sample has about 1 million clones, more than 60% seen once; the top ten hold about 1.5%. The CDR3 contains 16 residues. The ends lost 4 bases at V and 5 bases at J; junction bases unmatched: 12. In germline, CDR1 is SGHTA, CDR2 FQGNSA. Sequences were obtained from memory CD4+ T cells sorted from blood. The sample's subset: CD45RA-negative fraction. The sequence was obtained from a man aged 18 to 30 in good health. J is TRBJ1-2 and V is TRBV7-2, with 8 bases lining up with TRBD1. CDR3 DNA: TGTGCCAGCAGCTCGGGACAGGCGGCGGGGAGGTATGGCTACACCTTC. It codes for CASSSGQAAGRYGYTF.